This TCR beta chain came from a study of cytomegalovirus exposure and HLA in healthy donors. Primers: 60 Vbeta forward and 13 Jbeta reverse. Per the authors' pipeline: Unique TCR beta chains totaled 65 million to 95 million in a later count, with around 12 million of them shared. Sequenced by immunoSEQ multiplex PCR; TCRdb stores in-frame clones only, minus some. V and J calls and clone size are as listed in that table; D and trimming were resolved from the DNA. The table records 150,000 to 200,000 clones, more than 75% of them present only once. CDR3 size: 16 residues. J lost 3 bases, V lost 5 bases, and 9 bases had no gene match. Germline CDR1 reads LGHNA; CDR2 reads YSLEER. As to this clone: The antigen is undetermined.

Study results and caveats: CMV antigen specificity was confirmed in vitro for three CMV-associated chains. Common viral pathogens were later found to be apparently linked to several of the most significant clusters.

This TCR derives from a man younger than 30 in good health and CMV-seropositive. The rearrangement links TRBV4-3 to TRBJ1-4, with TRBD1 matching 7 bases. The sample comprised PBMCs. The CDR3 DNA reads as TGCGCCAGCAGCGACTTCCAGGGACAGCCTAATGAAAAACTGTTTTTT. Encoded protein: CASSDFQGQPNEKLFF.